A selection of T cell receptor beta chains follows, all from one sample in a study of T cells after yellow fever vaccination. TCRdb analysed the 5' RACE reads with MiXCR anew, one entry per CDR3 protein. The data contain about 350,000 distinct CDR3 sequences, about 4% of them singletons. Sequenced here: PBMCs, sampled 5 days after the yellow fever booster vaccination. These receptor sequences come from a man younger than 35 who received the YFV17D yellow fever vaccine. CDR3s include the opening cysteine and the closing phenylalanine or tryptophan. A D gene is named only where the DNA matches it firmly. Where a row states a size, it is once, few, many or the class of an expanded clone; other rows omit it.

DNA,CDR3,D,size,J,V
TGTGCCACCGGGACAGTCCTCAGCTCCTACGAGCAGTACTTC,CATGTVLSSYEQYF,TRBD1,many,TRBJ2-7,TRBV10-3
TGCAGCGTTGAACACTCGGGGTCGGGAGGAGAGACCCAGTACTTC,CSVEHSGSGGETQYF,TRBD2,few,TRBJ2-5,TRBV29-1
TGTGCCAGCAACATCCAAGAGACCCAGTACTTC,CASNIQETQYF,-,-,TRBJ2-5,TRBV2
TGTGCCAGCAGTGTGATGGGGGGCGTTGAAGCTTTCTTT,CASSVMGGVEAFF,-,-,TRBJ1-1,TRBV5-4
TGTGCCAGTATTCTCCGGGACAGGGACCACGAGCAGTACTTC,CASILRDRDHEQYF,TRBD1,-,TRBJ2-7,TRBV19
TGTGCCAGCAGACCTGGGACAGGGCCTCAGCCCCAGCATTTT,CASRPGTGPQPQHF,TRBD1,many,TRBJ1-5,TRBV28
TGTGCCAGCAGCTTAGTTTCCTACGGGCAGTACTTC,CASSLVSYGQYF,-,few,TRBJ2-7,TRBV7-8
TGTGCCAGCAGCTTAGGCCCTGCAGGGCAGGGGAGGGAGACCCAGTACTTC,CASSLGPAGQGRETQYF,-,few,TRBJ2-5,TRBV7-6
TGTGCCAGCAGCTTACCCACGAGGGCCGGGCTGGAGACCCAGTACTTC,CASSLPTRAGLETQYF,-,-,TRBJ2-5,TRBV7-8
TGTGCCAGTATGGACAGGGTCCACACTGAAGCTTTCTTT,CASMDRVHTEAFF,TRBD1,few,TRBJ1-1,TRBV19
TGTGCCAGCAGCCTGGACCTGACAGGGTACGCCTATGGCTACACCTTC,CASSLDLTGYAYGYTF,TRBD1,few,TRBJ1-2,TRBV5-5
TGTGCCAGCCGACGGGACGCTTTCACTGAAGCTTTCTTT,CASRRDAFTEAFF,-,-,TRBJ1-1,TRBV6-2/TRBV6-3
TGCGCCAGCAGCCCAGGGGTAGCGGGGGGGCCGGGCGCAGATACGCAGTATTTT,CASSPGVAGGPGADTQYF,TRBD2,few,TRBJ2-3,TRBV5-1
TGCAGTGCTTCTGCCGGGACAGAATCCAGCTCCTACGAGCAGTACTTC,CSASAGTESSSYEQYF,TRBD1,few,TRBJ2-7,TRBV20-1